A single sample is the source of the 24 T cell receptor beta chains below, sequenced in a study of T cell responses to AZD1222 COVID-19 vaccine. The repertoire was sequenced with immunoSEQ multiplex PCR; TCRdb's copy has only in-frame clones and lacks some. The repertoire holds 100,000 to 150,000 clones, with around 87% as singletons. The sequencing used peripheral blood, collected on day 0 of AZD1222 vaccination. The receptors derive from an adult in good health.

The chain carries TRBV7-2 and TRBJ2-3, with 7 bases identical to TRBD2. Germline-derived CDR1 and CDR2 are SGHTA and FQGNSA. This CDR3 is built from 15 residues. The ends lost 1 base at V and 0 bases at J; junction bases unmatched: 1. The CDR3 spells CASSLDGRSTDTQYF. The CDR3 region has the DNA TGTGCCAGCAGCTTAGACGGGAGGAGCACAGATACGCAGTATTTT.

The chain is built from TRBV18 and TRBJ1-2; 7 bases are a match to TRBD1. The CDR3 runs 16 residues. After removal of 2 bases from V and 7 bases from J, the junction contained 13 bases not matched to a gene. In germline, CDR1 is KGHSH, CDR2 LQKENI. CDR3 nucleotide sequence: TGTGCCAGCTCACCAACGTTGACAGGGATTGATGGTGGCTACACCTTC. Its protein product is CASSPTLTGIDGGYTF.

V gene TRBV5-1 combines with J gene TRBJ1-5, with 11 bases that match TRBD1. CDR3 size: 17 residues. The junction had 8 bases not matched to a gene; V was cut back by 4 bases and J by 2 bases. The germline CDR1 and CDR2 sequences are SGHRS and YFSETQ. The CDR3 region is CASSLGTGGMGNQPQHF. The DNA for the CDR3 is TGCGCCAGCAGCCTCGGGACAGGGGGTATGGGCAATCAGCCCCAGCATTTT.

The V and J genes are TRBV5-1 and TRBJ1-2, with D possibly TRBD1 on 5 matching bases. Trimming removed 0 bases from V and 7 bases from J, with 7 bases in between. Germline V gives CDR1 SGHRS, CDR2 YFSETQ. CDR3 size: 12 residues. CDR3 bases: TGCGCCAGCAGCTTGGGCGGGGGTGGCTACACCTTC. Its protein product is CASSLGGGGYTF.

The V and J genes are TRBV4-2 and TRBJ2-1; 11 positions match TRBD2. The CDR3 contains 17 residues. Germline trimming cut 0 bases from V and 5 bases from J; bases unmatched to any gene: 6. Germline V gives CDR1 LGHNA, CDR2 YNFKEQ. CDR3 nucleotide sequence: TGTGCCAGCAGCCAAGATCGAACTAGCGGGGGCAACAATGAGCAGTTCTTC. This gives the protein CASSQDRTSGGNNEQFF.

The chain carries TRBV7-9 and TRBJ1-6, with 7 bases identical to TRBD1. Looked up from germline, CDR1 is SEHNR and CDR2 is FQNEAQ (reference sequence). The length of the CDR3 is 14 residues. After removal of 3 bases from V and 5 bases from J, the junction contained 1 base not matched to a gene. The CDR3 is CASSLQGDNSPLHF. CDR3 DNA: TGTGCCAGCAGCTTGCAGGGGGATAATTCACCCCTCCACTTT.

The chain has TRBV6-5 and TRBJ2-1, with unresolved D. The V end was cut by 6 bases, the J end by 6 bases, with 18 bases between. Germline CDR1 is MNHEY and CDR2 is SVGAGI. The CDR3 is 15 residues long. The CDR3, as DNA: TGTGCCAGCAGAGTTGGATTCGGGTCTGGCAATGAGCAGTTCTTC. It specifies CASRVGFGSGNEQFF.

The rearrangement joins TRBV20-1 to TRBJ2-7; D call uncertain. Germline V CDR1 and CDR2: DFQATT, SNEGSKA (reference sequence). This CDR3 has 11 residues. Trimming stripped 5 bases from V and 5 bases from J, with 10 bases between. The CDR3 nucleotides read TGCAGTGCTCCTACGCTCAACGAGCAGTACTTC. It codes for CSAPTLNEQYF.

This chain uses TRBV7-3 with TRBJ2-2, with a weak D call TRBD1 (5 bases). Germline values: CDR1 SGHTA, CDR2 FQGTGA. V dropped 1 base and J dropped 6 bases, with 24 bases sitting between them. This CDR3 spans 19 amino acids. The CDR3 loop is CASSLMGRPRATRAGELFF. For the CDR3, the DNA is TGTGCCAGCAGCTTAATGGGGCGCCCCAGAGCCACACGGGCCGGGGAGCTGTTTTTT.

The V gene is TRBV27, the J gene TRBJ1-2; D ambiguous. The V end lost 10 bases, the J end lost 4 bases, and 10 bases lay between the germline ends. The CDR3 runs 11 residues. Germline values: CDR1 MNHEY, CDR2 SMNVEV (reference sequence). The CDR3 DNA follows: TGTGCCACCAGACACTTCTATGGCTACACCTTC. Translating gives CATRHFYGYTF.

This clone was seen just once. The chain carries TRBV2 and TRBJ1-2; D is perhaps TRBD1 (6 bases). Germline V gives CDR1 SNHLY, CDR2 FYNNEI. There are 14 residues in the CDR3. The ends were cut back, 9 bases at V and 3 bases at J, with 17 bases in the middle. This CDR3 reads CASQKEQGHYGYTF. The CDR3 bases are TGTGCCAGTCAGAAGGAACAGGGACACTATGGCTACACCTTC.

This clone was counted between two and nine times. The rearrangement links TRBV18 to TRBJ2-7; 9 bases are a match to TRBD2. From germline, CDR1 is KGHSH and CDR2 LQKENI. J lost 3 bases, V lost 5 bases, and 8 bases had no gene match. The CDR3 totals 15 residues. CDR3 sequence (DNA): TGTGCCAGCTCATTCGGTAATAGCGGGAGCTACGAGCAGTACTTC. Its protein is CASSFGNSGSYEQYF.

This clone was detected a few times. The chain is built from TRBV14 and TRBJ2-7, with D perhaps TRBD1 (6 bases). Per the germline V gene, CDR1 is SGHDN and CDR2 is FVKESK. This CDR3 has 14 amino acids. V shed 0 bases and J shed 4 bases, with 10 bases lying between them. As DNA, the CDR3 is TGTGCCAGCAGCCAAGAACACAGGGTATACGAGCAGTACTTC. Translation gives CASSQEHRVYEQYF.

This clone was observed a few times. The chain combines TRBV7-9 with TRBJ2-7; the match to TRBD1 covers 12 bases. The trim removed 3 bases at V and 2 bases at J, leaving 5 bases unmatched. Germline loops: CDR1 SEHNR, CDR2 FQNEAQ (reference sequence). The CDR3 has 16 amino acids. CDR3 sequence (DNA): TGTGCCAGCAGCTTCGGGACAGGGGGCATCACCTACGAGCAGTACTTC. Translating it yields CASSFGTGGITYEQYF.

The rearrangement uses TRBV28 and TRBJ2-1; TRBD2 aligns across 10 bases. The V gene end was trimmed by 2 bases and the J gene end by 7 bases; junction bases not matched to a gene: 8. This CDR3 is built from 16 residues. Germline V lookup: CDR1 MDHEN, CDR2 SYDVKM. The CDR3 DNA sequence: TGTGCCAGCAGTTTAGGGCTAGCGGGAGTTCCAAATGAGCAGTTCTTC. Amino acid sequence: CASSLGLAGVPNEQFF.

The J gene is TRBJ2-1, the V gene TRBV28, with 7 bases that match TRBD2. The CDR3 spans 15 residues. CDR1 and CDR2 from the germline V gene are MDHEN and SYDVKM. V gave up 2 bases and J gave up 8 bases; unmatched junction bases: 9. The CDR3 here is CASSLVLAQKDEQFF. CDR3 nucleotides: TGTGCCAGCAGTTTAGTACTAGCGCAAAAGGATGAGCAGTTCTTC.

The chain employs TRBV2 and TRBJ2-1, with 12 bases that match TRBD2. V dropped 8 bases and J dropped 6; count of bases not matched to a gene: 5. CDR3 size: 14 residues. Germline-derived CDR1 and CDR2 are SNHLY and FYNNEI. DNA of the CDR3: TGTGCCAGCCCTCGACTAGCGGGAGTCAATGAGCAGTTCTTC. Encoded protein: CASPRLAGVNEQFF. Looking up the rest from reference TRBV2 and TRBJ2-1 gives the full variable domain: EPEVTQTPSHQVTQMGQEVILRCVPISNHLYFYWYRQILGQKVEFLVSFYNNEISEKSEIFDDQFSVERPDGSNFTLKIRSTKLEDSAMYFCASPRLAGVNEQFFGPGTRLTVL.

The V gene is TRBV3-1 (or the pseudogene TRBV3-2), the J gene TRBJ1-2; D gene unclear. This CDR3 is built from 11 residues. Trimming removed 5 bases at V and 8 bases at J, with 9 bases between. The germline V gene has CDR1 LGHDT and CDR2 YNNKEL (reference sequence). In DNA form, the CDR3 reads TGTGCCAGCAGCTCCCTGGGAGGCTACACCTTC. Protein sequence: CASSSLGGYTF.

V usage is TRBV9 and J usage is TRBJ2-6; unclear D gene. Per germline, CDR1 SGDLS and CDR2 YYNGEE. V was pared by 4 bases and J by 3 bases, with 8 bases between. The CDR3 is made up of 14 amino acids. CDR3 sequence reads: CASSPYFGANVLTF. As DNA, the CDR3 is TGTGCCAGCAGCCCCTATTTTGGGGCCAACGTCCTGACTTTC.

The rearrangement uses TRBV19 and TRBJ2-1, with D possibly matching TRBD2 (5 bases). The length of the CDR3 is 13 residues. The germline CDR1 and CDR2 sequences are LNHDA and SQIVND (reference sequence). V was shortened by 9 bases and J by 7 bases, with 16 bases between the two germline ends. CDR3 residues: CASATGYQNEQFF. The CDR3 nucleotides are TGTGCCAGCGCAACGGGGTACCAAAATGAGCAGTTCTTC.

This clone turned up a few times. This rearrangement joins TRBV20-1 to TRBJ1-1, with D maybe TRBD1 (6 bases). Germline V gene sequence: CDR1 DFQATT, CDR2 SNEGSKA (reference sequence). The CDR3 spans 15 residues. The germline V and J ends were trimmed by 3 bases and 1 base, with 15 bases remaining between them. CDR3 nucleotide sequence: TGCAGTGCTAGTGTAATAGGGGGAACGAACACTGAAGCTTTCTTT. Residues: CSASVIGGTNTEAFF.

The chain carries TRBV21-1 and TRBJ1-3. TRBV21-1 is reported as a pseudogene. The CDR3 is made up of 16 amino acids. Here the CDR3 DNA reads TGTGCCAGCAGAGCAATGGCAGGGAGCTCTGGAAACACCATATATTTT. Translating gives CASRAMAGSSGNTIYF.

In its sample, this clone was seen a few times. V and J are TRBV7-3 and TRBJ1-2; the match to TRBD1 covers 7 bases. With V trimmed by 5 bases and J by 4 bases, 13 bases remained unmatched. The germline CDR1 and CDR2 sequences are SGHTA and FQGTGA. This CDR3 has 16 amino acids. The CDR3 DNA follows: TGTGCCAGCAGCCCCACCGTCGGGGACAGAGCCTATGGCTACACCTTC. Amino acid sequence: CASSPTVGDRAYGYTF.

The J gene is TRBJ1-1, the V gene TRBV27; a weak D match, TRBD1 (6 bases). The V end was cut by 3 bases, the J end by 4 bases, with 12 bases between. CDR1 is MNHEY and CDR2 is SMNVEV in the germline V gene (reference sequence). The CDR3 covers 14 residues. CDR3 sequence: CASSLGGQGTEAFF. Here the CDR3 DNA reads TGTGCCAGCAGTTTGGGGGGGCAGGGCACTGAAGCTTTCTTT.